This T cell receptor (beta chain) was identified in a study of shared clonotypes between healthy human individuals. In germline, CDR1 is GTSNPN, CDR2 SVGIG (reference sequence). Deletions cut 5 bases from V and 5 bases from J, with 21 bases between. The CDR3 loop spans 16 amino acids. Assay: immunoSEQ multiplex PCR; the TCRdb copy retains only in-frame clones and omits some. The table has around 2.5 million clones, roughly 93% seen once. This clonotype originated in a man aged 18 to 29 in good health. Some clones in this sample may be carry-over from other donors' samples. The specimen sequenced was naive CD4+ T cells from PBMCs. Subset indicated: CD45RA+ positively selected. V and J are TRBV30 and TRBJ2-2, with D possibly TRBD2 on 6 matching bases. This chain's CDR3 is CAWLPGSFRWTGELFF. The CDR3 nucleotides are TGTGCCTGGTTACCCGGGAGCTTCAGGTGGACCGGGGAGCTGTTTTTT. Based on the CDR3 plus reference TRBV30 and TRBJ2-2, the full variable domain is SQTIHQWPATLVQPVGSPLSLECTVEGTSNPNLYWYRQAAGRGLQLLFYSVGIGQISSEVPQNLSASRPQDRQFILSSKKLLLSDSGFYLCAWLPGSFRWTGELFFGEGSRLTVL.